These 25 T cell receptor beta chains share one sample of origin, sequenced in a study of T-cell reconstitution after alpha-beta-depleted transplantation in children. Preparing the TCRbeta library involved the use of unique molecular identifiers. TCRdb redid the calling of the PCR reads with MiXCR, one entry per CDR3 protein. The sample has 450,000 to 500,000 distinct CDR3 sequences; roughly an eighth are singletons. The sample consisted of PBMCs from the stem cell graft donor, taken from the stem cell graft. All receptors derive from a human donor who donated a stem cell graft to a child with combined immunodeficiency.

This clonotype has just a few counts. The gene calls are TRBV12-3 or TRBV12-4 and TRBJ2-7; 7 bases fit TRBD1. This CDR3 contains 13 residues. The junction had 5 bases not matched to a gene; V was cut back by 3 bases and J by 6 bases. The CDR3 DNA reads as TGTGCCAGCAGTTTTGTTTCAGGGGGCGAGCAGTACTTC. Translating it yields CASSFVSGGEQYF.

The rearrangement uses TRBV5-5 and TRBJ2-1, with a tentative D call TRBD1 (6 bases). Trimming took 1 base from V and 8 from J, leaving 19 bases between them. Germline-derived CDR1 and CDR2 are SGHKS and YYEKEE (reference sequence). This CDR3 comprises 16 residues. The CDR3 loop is CASSLKTGTEGDEQFF. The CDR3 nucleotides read TGTGCCAGCAGCTTGAAGACAGGTACTGAGGGCGATGAGCAGTTCTTC.

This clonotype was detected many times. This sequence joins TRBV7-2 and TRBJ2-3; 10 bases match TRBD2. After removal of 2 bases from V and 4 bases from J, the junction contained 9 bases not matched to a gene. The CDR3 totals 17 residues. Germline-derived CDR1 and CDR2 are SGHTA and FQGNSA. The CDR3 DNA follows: TGTGCCAGCAGCTTACAATTTAGCGGGGGGCAGTCAGATACGCAGTATTTT. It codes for CASSLQFSGGQSDTQYF.

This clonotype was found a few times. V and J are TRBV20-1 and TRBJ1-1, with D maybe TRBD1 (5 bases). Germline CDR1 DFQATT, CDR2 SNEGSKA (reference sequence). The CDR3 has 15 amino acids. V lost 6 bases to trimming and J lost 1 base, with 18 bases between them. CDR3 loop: CSASDGAGWNTEAFF. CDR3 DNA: TGCAGTGCATCGGACGGGGCGGGATGGAACACTGAAGCTTTCTTT.

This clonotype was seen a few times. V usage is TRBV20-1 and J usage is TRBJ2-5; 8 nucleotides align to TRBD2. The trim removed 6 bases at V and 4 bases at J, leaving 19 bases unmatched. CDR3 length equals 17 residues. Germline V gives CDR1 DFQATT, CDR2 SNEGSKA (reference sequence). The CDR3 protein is CSASAPGSGLAGETQYF. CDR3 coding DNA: TGCAGTGCGTCCGCCCCTGGGTCTGGACTAGCAGGAGAGACCCAGTACTTC.

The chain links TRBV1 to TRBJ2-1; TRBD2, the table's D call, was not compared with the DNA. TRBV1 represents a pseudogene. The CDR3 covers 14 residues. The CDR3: CTSRQAGGPDEQFF. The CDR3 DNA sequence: TGCACCAGCAGGCAAGCGGGAGGGCCTGATGAGCAGTTCTTC.

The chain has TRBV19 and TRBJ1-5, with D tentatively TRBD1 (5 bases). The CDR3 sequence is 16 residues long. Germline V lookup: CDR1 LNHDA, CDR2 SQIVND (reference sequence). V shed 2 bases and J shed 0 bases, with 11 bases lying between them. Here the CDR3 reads CASSIRGASSNQPQHF. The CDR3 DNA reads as TGTGCCAGTAGTATAAGGGGCGCGTCTAGCAATCAGCCCCAGCATTTT.

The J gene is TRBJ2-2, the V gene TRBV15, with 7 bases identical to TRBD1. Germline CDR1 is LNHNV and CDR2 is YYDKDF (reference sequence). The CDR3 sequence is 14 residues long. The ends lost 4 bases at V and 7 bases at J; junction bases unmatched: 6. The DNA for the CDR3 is TGTGCCACCAGCAAGACAGGGCTGGTCGGGGAGCTGTTTTTT. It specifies CATSKTGLVGELFF.

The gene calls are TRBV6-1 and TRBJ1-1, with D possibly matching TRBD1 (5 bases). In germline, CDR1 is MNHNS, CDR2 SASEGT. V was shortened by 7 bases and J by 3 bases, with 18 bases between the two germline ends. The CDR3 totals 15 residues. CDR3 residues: CASNRRGIRYTEAFF. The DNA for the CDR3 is TGTGCCAGCAATCGGAGGGGTATAAGGTACACTGAAGCTTTCTTT.

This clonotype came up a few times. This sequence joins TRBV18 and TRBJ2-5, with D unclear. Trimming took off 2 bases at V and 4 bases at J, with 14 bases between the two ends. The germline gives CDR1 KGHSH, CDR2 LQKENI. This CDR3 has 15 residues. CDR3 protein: CASSPWAWDAETQYF. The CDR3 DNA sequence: TGTGCCAGCTCACCATGGGCCTGGGATGCAGAGACCCAGTACTTC.

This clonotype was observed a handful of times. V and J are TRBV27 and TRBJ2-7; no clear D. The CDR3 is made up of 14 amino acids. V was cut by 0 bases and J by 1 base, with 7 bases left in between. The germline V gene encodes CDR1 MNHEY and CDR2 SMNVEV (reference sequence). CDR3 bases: TGTGCCAGCAGTTTATCGGTACTGTCCTACGAGCAGTACTTC. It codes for CASSLSVLSYEQYF.

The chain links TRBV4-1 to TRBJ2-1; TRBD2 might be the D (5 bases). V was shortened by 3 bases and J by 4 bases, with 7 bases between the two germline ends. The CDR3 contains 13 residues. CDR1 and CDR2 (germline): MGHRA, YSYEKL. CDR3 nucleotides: TGCGCCAGCAGCCACCCGGGGTACAATGAGCAGTTCTTC. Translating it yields CASSHPGYNEQFF.

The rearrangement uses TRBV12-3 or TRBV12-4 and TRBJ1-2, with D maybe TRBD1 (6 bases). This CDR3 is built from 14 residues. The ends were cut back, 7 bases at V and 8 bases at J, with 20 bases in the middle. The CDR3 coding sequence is TGTGCCAGCACCCACGCGGGGACAAAGTGGGGCTACACCTTC. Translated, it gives CASTHAGTKWGYTF.

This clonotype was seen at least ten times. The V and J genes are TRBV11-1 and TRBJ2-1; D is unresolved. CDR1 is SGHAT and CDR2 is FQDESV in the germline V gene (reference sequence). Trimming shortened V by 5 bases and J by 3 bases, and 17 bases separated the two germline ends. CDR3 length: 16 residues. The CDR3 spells CASSHNLGSSYNEQFF. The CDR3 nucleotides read TGTGCCAGCAGCCACAATTTGGGATCAAGCTACAATGAGCAGTTCTTC.

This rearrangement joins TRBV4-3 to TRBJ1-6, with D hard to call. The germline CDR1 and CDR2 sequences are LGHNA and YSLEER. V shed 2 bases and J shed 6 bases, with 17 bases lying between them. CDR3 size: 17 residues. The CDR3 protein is CASSQFLNPNTNSPLHF. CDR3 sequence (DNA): TGCGCCAGCAGCCAATTTCTTAACCCCAACACTAATTCACCCCTCCACTTT.

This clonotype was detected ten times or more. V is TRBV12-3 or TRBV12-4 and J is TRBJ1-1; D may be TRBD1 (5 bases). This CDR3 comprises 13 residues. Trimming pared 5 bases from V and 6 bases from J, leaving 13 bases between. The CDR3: CASSLRETAEAFF. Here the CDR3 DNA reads TGTGCCAGCAGTCTCAGGGAGACGGCTGAAGCTTTCTTT.

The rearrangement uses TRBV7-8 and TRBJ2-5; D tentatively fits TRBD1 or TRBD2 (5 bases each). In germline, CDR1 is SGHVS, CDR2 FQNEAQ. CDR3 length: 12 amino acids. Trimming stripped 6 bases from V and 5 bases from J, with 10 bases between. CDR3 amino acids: CASRHWGETQYF. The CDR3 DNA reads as TGTGCCAGCAGGCACTGGGGGGAGACCCAGTACTTC.

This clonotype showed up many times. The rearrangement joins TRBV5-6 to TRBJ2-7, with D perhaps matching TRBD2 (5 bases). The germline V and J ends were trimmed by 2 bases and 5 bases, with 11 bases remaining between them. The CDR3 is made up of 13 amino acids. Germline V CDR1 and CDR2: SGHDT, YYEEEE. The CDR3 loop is CASSFASYDEQYF. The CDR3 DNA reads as TGTGCCAGCAGCTTTGCTAGCTACGACGAGCAGTACTTC.

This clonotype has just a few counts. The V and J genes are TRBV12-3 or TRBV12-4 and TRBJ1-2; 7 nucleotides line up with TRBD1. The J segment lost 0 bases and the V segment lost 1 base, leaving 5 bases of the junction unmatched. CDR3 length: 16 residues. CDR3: CASSLGQGVANYGYTF. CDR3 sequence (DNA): TGTGCCAGCAGTTTAGGTCAGGGGGTGGCTAACTATGGCTACACCTTC.

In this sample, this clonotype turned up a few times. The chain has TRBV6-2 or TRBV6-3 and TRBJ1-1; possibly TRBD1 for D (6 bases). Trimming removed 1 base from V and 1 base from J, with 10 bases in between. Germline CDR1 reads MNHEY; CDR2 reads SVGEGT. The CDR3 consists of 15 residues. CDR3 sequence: CASSYLGASNTEAFF. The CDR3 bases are TGTGCCAGCAGTTACTTGGGGGCATCGAACACTGAAGCTTTCTTT.

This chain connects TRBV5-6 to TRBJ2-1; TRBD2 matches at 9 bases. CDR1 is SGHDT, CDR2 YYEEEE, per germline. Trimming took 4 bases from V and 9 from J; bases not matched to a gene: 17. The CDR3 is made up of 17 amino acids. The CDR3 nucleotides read TGTGCCAGCAGCCGAGGGGCGGGACTAGCCTTTACATTTGAGCAGTTCTTC. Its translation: CASSRGAGLAFTFEQFF.

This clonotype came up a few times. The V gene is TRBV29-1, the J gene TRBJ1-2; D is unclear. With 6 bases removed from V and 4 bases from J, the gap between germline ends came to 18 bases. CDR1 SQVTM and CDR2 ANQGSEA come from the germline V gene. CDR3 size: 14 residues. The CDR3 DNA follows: TGCAGCGTCCAATGGAGGTCCCCCGGCTATGGCTACACCTTC. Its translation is CSVQWRSPGYGYTF.

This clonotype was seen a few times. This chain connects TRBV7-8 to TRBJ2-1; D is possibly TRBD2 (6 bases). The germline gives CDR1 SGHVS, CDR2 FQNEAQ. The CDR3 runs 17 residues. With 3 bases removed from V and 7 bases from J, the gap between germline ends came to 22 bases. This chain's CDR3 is CASSFRGGDLSRNEQFF. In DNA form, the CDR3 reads TGTGCCAGCAGCTTTAGAGGTGGGGACTTAAGCCGTAATGAGCAGTTCTTC.

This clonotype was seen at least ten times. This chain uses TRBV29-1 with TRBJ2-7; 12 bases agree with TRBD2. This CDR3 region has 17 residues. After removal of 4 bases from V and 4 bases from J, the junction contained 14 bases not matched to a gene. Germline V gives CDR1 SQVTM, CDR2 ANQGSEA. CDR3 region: CSVAESSGRAALYEQYF. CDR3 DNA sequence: TGCAGCGTTGCAGAGTCTAGCGGGAGGGCCGCTTTGTACGAGCAGTACTTC.

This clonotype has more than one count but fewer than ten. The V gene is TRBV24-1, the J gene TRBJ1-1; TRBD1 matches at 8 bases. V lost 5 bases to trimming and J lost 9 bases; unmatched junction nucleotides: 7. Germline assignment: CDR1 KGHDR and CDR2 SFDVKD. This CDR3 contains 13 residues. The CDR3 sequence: CATSGMTGEKAFF. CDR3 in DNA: TGTGCCACCAGTGGCATGACAGGGGAAAAAGCTTTCTTT.